Listed below are T cell receptor beta chains from one sample, sequenced in a study of blood T cell repertoires in COVID-19. Some clones are missing from TCRdb's copy, which holds only in-frame ones; the method was immunoSEQ multiplex PCR. The table has approximately 210,000 clones, 80% to 90% seen once. Sequencing was carried out using peripheral blood. These receptors came from a woman aged 80 or older with COVID-19, enrolled during active disease. Both conserved end residues are part of each CDR3. A D gene is named only where the DNA matches it firmly. Size values are once, few and many counts, or a class for expanded clones, and some rows have none.

V	size	J	D	DNA	CDR3
TRBV18	-	TRBJ2-5	-	TGTGCCAGCTCCCAGTACCAAGAGACCCAGTACTTC	CASSQYQETQYF
TRBV6-5	-	TRBJ1-6	-	TGTGCCAGCAGTTATGGGGGGGGGCGGGAGCGGTATCCCCTCCACTTT	CASSYGGGRERYPLHF
TRBV6-2/TRBV6-3	-	TRBJ1-1	TRBD1	TGTGCCAGCAGTTACGGGACAGGGGCTGCTGAAGCTTTCTTT	CASSYGTGAAEAFF
TRBV19	-	TRBJ2-3	-	TGTGCCAGTAAAGGTAGGGAGCGCACAGATACGCAGTATTTT	CASKGRERTDTQYF
TRBV29-1	-	TRBJ1-4	-	TGCAGCGTCTCTCCCGGACACACAACTAATGAAAAACTGTTTTTT	CSVSPGHTTNEKLFF
TRBV14	-	TRBJ1-1	TRBD1	TGTGCCAGCAGCCAAGGGGACAGGCTCACAGCTTTCTTT	CASSQGDRLTAFF
TRBV7-8	few	TRBJ1-3	-	TGTGCCAGCGCTCAGGGTACAACTGGAAACACCATATATTTT	CASAQGTTGNTIYF
TRBV3-1/TRBV3-2	-	TRBJ2-1	TRBD2	TGTGCCAGCAGCCCCCTGGCGCTAGCGGGGGCGGAGTTCTTC	CASSPLALAGAEFF
TRBV12-3/TRBV12-4	-	TRBJ2-3	-	TGTGCCAGCACGAGCACAGATACGCAGTATTTT	CASTSTDTQYF
TRBV7-2	-	TRBJ2-1	-	TGTGCCAGCAGCTTTGGGGGCGACAGTTACAATGAGCAGTTCTTC	CASSFGGDSYNEQFF
TRBV12-3/TRBV12-4	-	TRBJ1-1	-	TGTGCCAGCAGTTTTGAGGGTGCCGAAGCTTTCTTT	CASSFEGAEAFF
TRBV21-1	-	TRBJ1-1	-	TGTGCCAGCAGGTGGCAGGGAGGTGCGAACACTGAAGCTTTCTTT	CASRWQGGANTEAFF
TRBV6-1	-	TRBJ2-1	-	TGTGCCAGCAGTGAGAGAGATAATGAGCAGTTCTTC	CASSERDNEQFF
TRBV5-4	few	TRBJ1-2	-	TGTGCCAGCAGCTTGGCAGGGCTCTTGGGCTACACCTTC	CASSLAGLLGYTF
TRBV19	-	TRBJ1-4	TRBD1	TGTGCCAGTAGACCAGACAGGGGCGCGCATGAAAAACTGTTTTTT	CASRPDRGAHEKLFF
TRBV4-1	once	TRBJ1-4	-	TGCGCCAGCAGCCAAACTGGCACAGGAAATGAAAAACTGTTTTTT	CASSQTGTGNEKLFF
TRBV2	-	TRBJ1-5	-	TGTGCCAGCAGTTCGCAGGGTTATCAGCCCCAGCATTTT	CASSSQGYQPQHF
TRBV18	-	TRBJ2-7	-	TGTGCCAGCTCGCTCGGGGCAGGGAGGGAGCAGTACTTC	CASSLGAGREQYF
TRBV6-6	-	TRBJ1-5	-	TGTGCCAGCAGTTGGGGAGACCTCAACAATCAGCCCCAGCATTTT	CASSWGDLNNQPQHF
TRBV29-1	-	TRBJ2-4	-	TGCAGCGTTGAGAAGCAGGGAAACATTCAGTACTTC	CSVEKQGNIQYF
TRBV5-1	-	TRBJ1-1	-	TGCGCCAGCAGCAGATTACAGGGCGCTGAAGCTTTCTTT	CASSRLQGAEAFF